This T cell receptor beta chain came from a study of blood T cell repertoires in COVID-19. V was pared by 8 bases and J by 10 bases, with 11 bases of the junction left unmatched. Germline V CDR1 and CDR2: SGHTA, FQGNSA. This CDR3 spans 14 amino acids. The data were produced by immunoSEQ multiplex PCR, yet TCRdb's version contains in-frame clones alone and is incomplete. The profile shows 200,000 to 250,000 clones, about four fifths of them singletons. The receptor was derived from a woman between 50 and 59 years old with active or convalescent COVID-19. Sequenced input: peripheral blood. The chain couples TRBV7-2 to TRBJ1-6; 7 bases are shared with TRBD1. CDR3 in DNA: TGTGCCAGCCCGAGACAGGGTTTCGGCTCACCCCTCCACTTT. Translating it yields CASPRQGFGSPLHF.